The rows below give T cell receptor beta chains drawn from one sample of a study of blood T cell repertoires in COVID-19. Clones were sequenced by immunoSEQ multiplex PCR, and TCRdb holds only the in-frame ones, with some missing. The table records about 140,000 clones, more than 75% of them present only once. The material sequenced was peripheral blood. These receptors originate from a man aged 45-65 years who had recovered from COVID-19. CDR3s include the opening cysteine and the closing phenylalanine or tryptophan. D genes are given only for firm matches. Clone sizes are given selectively: once, few, many, or a class where the clone is expanded.

v_gene	d_gene	j_gene	abundance	CDR3aa	CDR3nt
TRBV6-1	TRBD1	TRBJ2-3	once	CASSDFWQGQKPLDTQYF	TGTGCCAGCAGTGACTTTTGGCAGGGACAGAAACCTTTAGATACGCAGTATTTT
TRBV27	TRBD1	TRBJ2-4	.	CASSSSGTGGKNIQYF	TGTGCCAGCAGTTCGTCCGGGACAGGGGGCAAAAACATTCAGTACTTC
TRBV6-5	.	TRBJ2-1	.	CASRRTGGGSNEQFF	TGTGCCAGCAGACGAACAGGGGGGGGTTCCAATGAGCAGTTCTTC
TRBV7-2	.	TRBJ1-5	.	CASSFDSYQPQHF	TGTGCCAGCAGCTTTGACAGTTATCAGCCCCAGCATTTT
TRBV18	TRBD1	TRBJ1-1	.	CASSPAGQGTEAFF	TGTGCCAGCTCACCGGCGGGACAGGGAACTGAAGCTTTCTTT
TRBV11-2	TRBD1	TRBJ1-2	.	CASSSQGARNYGYTF	TGTGCCAGCAGCTCACAGGGGGCGCGTAACTATGGCTACACCTTC
TRBV20-1	TRBD2	TRBJ2-5	.	CSASSPRPGTSGQETQYF	TGCAGTGCTAGTAGCCCTCGCCCCGGGACTAGCGGACAAGAGACCCAGTACTTC
TRBV7-3	.	TRBJ2-3	.	CASSPSGLWDTQYF	TGTGCCAGCAGCCCTTCCGGGTTATGGGATACGCAGTATTTT
TRBV6-5	TRBD1	TRBJ2-2	.	CASSSGQGELFF	TGTGCCAGCAGCTCGGGACAGGGGGAGCTGTTTTTT
TRBV7-8	TRBD1	TRBJ2-7	.	CASRRRPDRADHEQYF	TGTGCCAGCAGGAGACGACCGGACAGGGCGGATCACGAGCAGTACTTC
TRBV12-5	.	TRBJ1-1	.	CASGRGQLTEAFF	TGTGCTAGTGGCCGTGGACAGTTGACTGAAGCTTTCTTT
TRBV19	.	TRBJ2-3	.	CASSIQFSTDTQYF	TGTGCCAGTAGTATCCAGTTTAGCACAGATACGCAGTATTTT
TRBV19	.	TRBJ2-2	.	CASTQGPNRVSTGELFF	TGTGCCAGTACTCAGGGTCCGAACAGGGTGAGCACCGGGGAGCTGTTTTTT
TRBV7-2	TRBD2	TRBJ2-3	once	CASSVRLAGNTDTQYF	TGTGCCAGCAGCGTTAGACTAGCGGGGAACACAGATACGCAGTATTTT
TRBV3-1/TRBV3-2	.	TRBJ1-6	few	CASSQPGWALHF	TGTGCCAGCAGCCAACCGGGGTGGGCCCTCCACTTT
TRBV5-1	.	TRBJ2-3	.	CASTPLASQGTDTQYF	TGCGCCAGCACGCCTCTAGCGTCCCAAGGGACAGATACGCAGTATTTT
TRBV5-1	TRBD1	TRBJ1-1	.	CASSPDRGRTEAFF	TGCGCCAGCAGCCCCGACAGGGGGAGGACTGAAGCTTTCTTT
TRBV6-6	.	TRBJ1-4	.	CATGIEKLFF	TGTGCCACAGGCATTGAAAAACTGTTTTTT
TRBV12-3/TRBV12-4	TRBD1	TRBJ2-7	.	CASSRDSPGQYF	TGTGCCAGCAGCCGGGACAGCCCCGGGCAGTACTTC
TRBV5-8	.	TRBJ2-7	.	CASSLGPPSSYEQYF	TGTGCCAGCAGCTTGGGTCCACCGAGCTCCTACGAGCAGTACTTC
TRBV7-2	TRBD2	TRBJ2-5	.	CASSLVRGNQETQYF	TGTGCCAGCAGCTTAGTGCGGGGGAACCAAGAGACCCAGTACTTC
TRBV5-1	TRBD2	TRBJ2-2	.	CASSLAGGGLNTGELFF	TGCGCCAGCAGCTTGGCCGGCGGGGGGCTGAACACCGGGGAGCTGTTTTTT
TRBV6-6	TRBD2	TRBJ2-1	.	CASSFNGLAGGNEQFF	TGTGCCAGCAGTTTCAACGGACTAGCGGGGGGGAATGAGCAGTTCTTC
TRBV5-5	.	TRBJ2-5	.	CASTPGSQETQYF	TGTGCCAGCACCCCGGGGAGCCAAGAGACCCAGTACTTC
TRBV7-6	TRBD2	TRBJ2-2	once	CASSPRGASGGANTGELFF	TGTGCCAGCAGCCCCCGTGGGGCTAGCGGGGGGGCGAACACCGGGGAGCTGTTTTTT
TRBV6-1	TRBD2	TRBJ2-1	.	CASSERLGLAFNNEQFF	TGTGCCAGCAGTGAAAGGTTGGGACTAGCGTTCAACAATGAGCAGTTCTTC
TRBV9	.	TRBJ1-5	.	CASSVGHNQPQHF	TGTGCCAGCAGCGTAGGACACAATCAGCCCCAGCATTTT
TRBV5-4	TRBD1	TRBJ2-7	.	CASSLVGQGSYEQYF	TGTGCCAGCAGCTTGGTCGGACAGGGGTCCTACGAGCAGTACTTC
TRBV30	TRBD1	TRBJ1-1	.	CAWSIGGDAFF	TGTGCCTGGAGTATAGGGGGCGACGCTTTCTTT
TRBV4-1	TRBD1	TRBJ1-6	.	CASTPRIPDRGGSSPLHF	TGCGCCAGCACCCCCAGGATCCCGGACAGGGGGGGTAGTTCGCCCCTCCACTTT
TRBV29-1	.	TRBJ1-1	.	CSGIPGQMNTEAFF	TGCAGCGGGATACCGGGACAAATGAACACTGAAGCTTTCTTT
TRBV19	TRBD1	TRBJ1-4	.	CASSPPGQGDEKLFF	TGTGCCAGTAGCCCCCCGGGACAGGGTGATGAAAAACTGTTTTTT
TRBV3-1/TRBV3-2	.	TRBJ2-5	.	CASSQDMRPVAGEETQYF	TGTGCCAGCAGCCAAGACATGCGGCCGGTCGCTGGCGAAGAGACCCAGTACTTC
TRBV5-1	.	TRBJ1-2	once	CASSLLDSNSYTF	TGCGCCAGCAGCCTGTTGGACAGTAACAGCTACACCTTC
TRBV12-5	.	TRBJ2-3	.	CASGLPGPQGTQYF	TGTGCTAGTGGTTTGCCAGGGCCTCAAGGTACGCAGTATTTT